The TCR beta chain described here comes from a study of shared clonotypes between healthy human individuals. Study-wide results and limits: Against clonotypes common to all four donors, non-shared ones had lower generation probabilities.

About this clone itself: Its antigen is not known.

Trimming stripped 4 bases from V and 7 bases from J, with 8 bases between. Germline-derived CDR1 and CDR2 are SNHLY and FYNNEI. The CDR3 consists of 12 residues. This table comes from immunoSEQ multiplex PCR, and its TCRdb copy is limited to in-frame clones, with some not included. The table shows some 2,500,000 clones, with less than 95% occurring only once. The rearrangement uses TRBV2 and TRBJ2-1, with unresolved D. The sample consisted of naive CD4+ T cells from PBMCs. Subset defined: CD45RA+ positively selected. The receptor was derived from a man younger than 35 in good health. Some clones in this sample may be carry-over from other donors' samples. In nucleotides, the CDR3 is TGTGCCAGCAGTGCGGTGATAAATGAGCAGTTCTTC. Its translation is CASSAVINEQFF.